This T cell receptor (beta chain) originates from a study of blood T cell repertoires in COVID-19 (dated by TCRdb to 2018 to 2020). Looking at the study overall: Samples from collaborators originated in the United States, Italy and Spain and spanned both the acute and convalescent phases of COVID-19. Nearly every sample came with metadata listing a de-identified subject ID, COVID-19 status, age in years and sex. A freely available public database, intended as a resource for researchers studying the immune response to SARS-CoV-2, is where the repertoires were released. Samples were obtained from the ongoing ImmuneRACE study (first 160 participants) and from over a thousand subjects provided by 6 global collaborators. Deeply sampled blood TCRbeta repertoires from subjects exposed to, actively infected with, or recovered from COVID-19 were included in the dataset. Where available, HLA class I and class II types were obtained from metadata supplied by the sample provider rather than from assay-based typing. The material from the prospective study consisted of cDNA or gDNA derived from T cells, B-cell-depleted T cells, or PBMCs.

This clone has a single count. The specificity of this receptor is unknown. Base qualities were left out, and no much larger clone turns up one base away. Each collaborating institution followed its own protocols to collect whole blood in K2EDTA tubes. Collaborator samples were shipped for TCRbeta analysis as frozen whole blood, isolated PBMCs, or DNA extracted from either sample type. Compared with germline, V lacks 3 bases and J lacks 7 bases; bases without a gene match: 16. The germline V gene encodes CDR1 KGHSH and CDR2 LQKENI. Taken from cysteine to phenylalanine, the CDR3 has 18 residues. CDR3 DNA only is kept here, 54 bases in frame from base 1. The immunoSEQ Assay, a bias-controlled multiplex PCR, was used to amplify TCRbeta CDR3 regions from genomic DNA. The paper's processing steps were these. The number of nucleated cells in each sample was estimated by amplification of reference gene primers within the assay. To quantify the absolute abundance of each unique TCRbeta CDR3 rearrangement, sequence reads were collapsed and filtered. For each sample, productive Simpson clonality was calculated as the square root of Simpson's diversity index across productive rearrangements. TCRdb limited this immuneACCESS table to in-frame rearrangements with V and J called. A share of clones is missing; checked studies link under half to unresolved V genes, and the rest is unexplained. The V and J calls and clone size are taken from that table; D and trimming were inferred from the DNA. A total of more than 75,000 clones appear in this sample, around 88% of them only once. The top ten constitute 4.8% of the sample.

The research as a whole found: How much clinical and demographic metadata was included differed by source and by participant, and the metadata was provided uncurated.

This receptor was identified in a woman of 80 years or more with acute or convalescent COVID-19. The V gene is TRBV18 and the J gene is TRBJ2-2; the junction holds 8 bases that match TRBD1. What was sequenced was peripheral blood. The CDR3 region: CASSPRQGSTLLIGELFF. The nucleotide sequence reads as follows: TGTGCCAGCTCACCCCGACAGGGGTCGACACTCCTTATCGGGGAGCTGTTTTTT. The reference TRBV18 and TRBJ2-2 proteins fill in what lies around the CDR3, so the full variable domain reads NAGVMQNPRHLVRRRGQEARLRCSPMKGHSHVYWYRQLPEEGLKFMVYLQKENIIDESGMPKERFSAEFPKEGPSILRIQQVVRGDSAAYFCASSPRQGSTLLIGELFFGEGSRLTVL.